These 21 T cell receptor gamma chains share one sample of origin, sequenced in a study of γδ T cells in repeated Plasmodium falciparum infection. TCRdb re-called the multiplex PCR reads using CATT. Among roughly 13,000 gamma-chain clones listed, 1.5% to 2% were seen once. Flow sorting of PBMC yielded separate Vgamma9/Vdelta2+ and Vdelta2-negative gammadelta T cell populations for bulk repertoire analysis. The sequenced material came from gamma-delta T cells from blood. The source is a pool of human donors (malaria-infected and uninfected, not separated).

There are many counts of this clone. A far larger clone is one base from this, pointing to a likely read error. Other DNA sequences within the sample encode an identical CDR3. V and J are TRGV9 and TRGJ1 or TRGJ2. The J gene is not listed in TCRdb, so it was assigned here from a DNA match to germline. Germline values: CDR1 GITISATS, CDR2 ISYDGTV (reference sequence). CDR3 length: 11 amino acids. This CDR3 is CALCIGYKKLF. The CDR3 coding sequence is TGTGCCCTGTGTATAGGTTATAAGAAACTCTTT.

This clone was counted many times. TCRdb shows a much larger clone's protein in place of this DNA's translation, and the two differ at residue 5, likely through a read error; the protein shown is translated from the DNA. The chain couples TRGV4 to TRGJ1 or TRGJ2. TCRdb is silent on the J gene; assignment here came from matching the DNA to germline. Trimming at V came to 5 bases and at J to 5 bases, leaving 9 bases not matched to a gene. CDR1 is EGSTGY, CDR2 YDSYTSSV, per germline. There are 13 residues in the CDR3. The CDR3 region is CATWGGGNYKKLF. The CDR3 coding sequence is TGTGCCACCTGGGGTGGCGGGAATTATAAGAAACTCTTT.

By its share, this clone is large. The same CDR3 can be traced to other DNA sequences in this sample. The chain carries TRGV9 and TRGJP2. V lost 3 bases, J lost 3 bases, and 7 bases stayed unmatched. From germline, CDR1 is GITISATS and CDR2 ISYDGTV (reference sequence). The CDR3 totals 15 residues. In nucleotides, the CDR3 is TGTGCCTTGTGGGAGCCGGTCGGTAGTGATTGGATCAAGACGTTT. As protein: CALWEPVGSDWIKTF.

This clone occurred many times. TCRdb assigns this DNA the protein of a much larger clone, which departs from its translation at residue 5; this likely reflects a read error, and the protein shown comes from translating the DNA. The chain is built from TRGV3 and TRGJ1 or TRGJ2. CDR3 length: 13 residues. V lost 6 bases and J lost 1; bases outside the gene matches: 6. From germline, CDR1 is VTNTFY and CDR2 YDVSTARD (reference sequence). In DNA form, the CDR3 reads TGTGCCACCTGGAACACCAATTATTATAAGAAACTCTTT. As protein: CATWNTNYYKKLF.

Remarks on this clone: TCRdb's protein for this DNA is that of a much larger clone and differs from the translation at residue 2, likely a read error; the protein shown is the DNA translation. The V gene is TRGV5, the J gene TRGJ1 or TRGJ2. The J gene was missing in TCRdb and was found by matching the end of the DNA to germline. Germline V gives CDR1 VINAFY, CDR2 YDVSNSKD. The length of the CDR3 is 15 residues. The CDR3 sequence: CTTWDRKSNYYKKLF. The CDR3 DNA is TGTACCACCTGGGACAGGAAATCGAATTATTATAAGAAACTCTTT.

This clone was counted only a few times. The protein TCRdb lists belongs to a much larger clone and differs from this DNA's translation at residue 8, which points to a read error; the protein shown is made from the DNA. V is TRGV9 and J is TRGJ1 or TRGJ2. In the absence of a J gene in TCRdb, the DNA was matched to germline to assign it here. Germline-derived CDR1 and CDR2 are GITISATS and ISYDGTV (reference sequence). The CDR3 runs 13 residues. V lost 1 base and J lost 12; bases outside the gene matches: 12. The CDR3 protein is CALWEVLLLGKLF. The CDR3 nucleotides read TGTGCCTTGTGGGAGGTCTTACTCCTTGGGAAACTCTTT.

This clone was seen repeatedly, ten times or more. The protein TCRdb gives is from a much larger clone and does not agree with this DNA's translation at residue 7, likely a read error; the protein shown here comes from the DNA. The DNA of the CDR3 is TGTGCCACCTGGACTTCGAATAAGAAACTCTTT. Translating it yields CATWTSNKKLF. The chain combines TRGV4 with TRGJ1 or TRGJ2. The J gene was not available in TCRdb and was assigned here by matching the DNA to germline segments. V shed 6 bases, J shed 8 bases, and the junction held 7 bases outside the gene matches. The germline CDR1 and CDR2 sequences are EGSTGY and YDSYTSSV. The CDR3 totals 11 residues.

This clone was seen at least ten times. The mismatch at residue 6 between this DNA's translation and the TCRdb protein of a much larger clone likely reflects a read error; the protein shown is translated from the DNA. The chain combines TRGV9 with TRGJP. CDR3 size: 17 residues. The V gene's germline CDR1 is GITISATS and CDR2 ISYDGTV (reference sequence). Unmatched junction bases numbered 6, after V lost 2 bases and J lost 5 bases. The CDR3 is CALWEAREELGKKIKVF. CDR3 in DNA: TGTGCCTTGTGGGAGGCGCGGGAAGAGTTGGGCAAAAAAATCAAGGTATTT.

This clone was counted ten times or more. The mismatch at residue 9 between this DNA's translation and the TCRdb protein of a much larger clone likely reflects a read error; the protein shown is translated from the DNA. The chain joins TRGV4 to TRGJ1 or TRGJ2. The CDR3 extends over 11 amino acids. Germline V lookup: CDR1 EGSTGY, CDR2 YDSYTSSV. Written as DNA, the CDR3 is TGTGCCACCTGGACTTCGGATAAGAGACTCTTT. It is translated as CATWTSDKRLF.

This clone was observed at least ten times. A far larger clone is a single base away, which makes a read error likely. The sample carries other DNA sequences with the same CDR3. V and J are TRGV3 and TRGJ1 or TRGJ2. The J gene comes from matching the DNA to germline here; TCRdb lacks it. The CDR3 consists of 12 residues. CDR1 VTNTFY and CDR2 YDVSTARD come from the germline V gene (reference sequence). CDR3 amino acids: CATWFHYYKKLF. The CDR3 nucleotides are TGTGCCACCTGGTTCCATTACTATAAGAAACTCTTT.

This clone was counted only a few times. TCRdb pairs this DNA with a much larger clone's protein that differs at residue 10, likely a read error; the protein shown was translated from the DNA. The rearrangement uses TRGV9 and TRGJ1 or TRGJ2. The J gene was missing in TCRdb and was found by matching the end of the DNA to germline. V lost 3 bases to trimming and J lost 2 bases; unmatched junction nucleotides: 13. Germline lookup yields CDR1 GITISATS and CDR2 ISYDGTV (reference sequence). The CDR3 length is 16 residues. CDR3 region: CALWEKEVFYYYKKLF. In DNA, the CDR3 is TGTGCCTTGTGGGAGAAGGAAGTCTTCTATTATTATAAGAAACTCTTT.

This clone is categorized as medium-sized. The sample holds other DNA sequences that translate to the same CDR3. This chain joins TRGV9 and TRGJ1 or TRGJ2. The V and J ends lost 0 bases and 9 bases, in that order; junction bases with no gene match: 5. The CDR3 contains 12 residues. Per the germline V gene, CDR1 is GITISATS and CDR2 is ISYDGTV (reference sequence). Here the CDR3 reads CALWEVLRKKLF. The DNA for the CDR3 is TGTGCCTTGTGGGAGGTGCTGCGTAAGAAACTCTTT.

This clone appeared many times. A much bigger clone sits one base away, suggesting this may be a read error. The same CDR3 can be traced to other DNA sequences in this sample. This rearrangement joins TRGV3 to TRGJ1 or TRGJ2. The length of the CDR3 is 14 residues. Germline V gene lookup returns CDR1 VTNTFY and CDR2 YDVSTARD (reference sequence). The CDR3 DNA is TGTGCAACCTGGGACAGGCGAGGGTATTATAAGAAACTCTTT. Its protein is CATWDRRGYYKKLF.

Notes on this clone: A far larger clone is just one base off, so this is likely a read error. This CDR3 is also generated by other DNA sequences in the sample. J is TRGJ1 or TRGJ2 and V is TRGV9. TCRdb does not report a J gene; here it was assigned by matching the DNA to germline references. V trimming: 2 bases; J trimming: 4 bases; junction bases outside the gene matches: 11. The CDR3 length is 15 residues. The germline V gene encodes CDR1 GITISATS and CDR2 ISYDGTV (reference sequence). The CDR3 reads CALWEANGGYYKKLF. The CDR3 region has the DNA TGTGCCTTGTGGGAGGCTAATGGGGGGTATTATAAGAAACTCTTT.

The sample holds many counts of this clone. TCRdb has a much larger clone's protein, which differs at residue 10 from the translation of this DNA, likely because of a read error; what is shown is the protein translated from the DNA. J is TRGJP2 and V is TRGV2. Since TCRdb gives no J gene, matching the DNA to germline was used here to assign it. Germline V lookup: CDR1 EGSNGY, CDR2 YDSYNSKV. The CDR3 is 14 residues long. Here the CDR3 DNA reads TGTGCCACCTGGGTCTGTGGGAGTGATCGGATCAAGACGTTT. It specifies CATWVCGSDRIKTF.

As concerns this clone: TCRdb pairs this DNA with a much larger clone's protein that differs at residue 12, likely a read error; the protein shown was translated from the DNA. The rearrangement uses TRGV9 and TRGJP. In the absence of a J gene in TCRdb, the DNA was matched to germline to assign it here. There are 17 residues in the CDR3. CDR1 is GITISATS and CDR2 is ISYDGTV in the germline V gene (reference sequence). CDR3 nucleotides: TGTGCCTTGTGGGAGGTAAAACAAGAGTTGGGCAGAAAAATCAAGGTATTT. Amino acid sequence: CALWEVKQELGRKIKVF.

This clone showed up just a few times. TCRdb shows a much larger clone's protein in place of this DNA's translation, and the two differ at residue 8, likely through a read error; the protein shown is translated from the DNA. The genes are TRGV9 and TRGJ1 or TRGJ2. TCRdb does not report a J gene; here it was assigned by matching the DNA to germline references. CDR3 length: 11 residues. Germline-derived CDR1 and CDR2 are GITISATS and ISYDGTV (reference sequence). The V gene end was trimmed by 1 base and the J gene end by 11 bases; junction bases not matched to a gene: 5. The CDR3 sequence: CALWEVGEKLF. CDR3 coding DNA: TGTGCCTTGTGGGAGGTCGGAGAGAAACTCTTT.

By its share, this clone is medium-sized (0.01 to 0.1%). The rearrangement uses TRGV9 and TRGJ1 or TRGJ2. The CDR3 sequence is 12 residues long. Germline trimming cut 10 bases from V and 3 bases from J; bases unmatched to any gene: 9. Germline V gene lookup returns CDR1 GITISATS and CDR2 ISYDGTV (reference sequence). The CDR3 sequence is CALYPTYYKKLF. In DNA form, the CDR3 reads TGTGCCTTATACCCGACTTATTATAAGAAACTCTTT.

This clone came up a few times. A far larger clone is a single base away, which makes a read error likely. In the same sample, other DNA sequences code for this CDR3. The rearrangement joins TRGV9 to TRGJ1 or TRGJ2. Because TCRdb records no J gene, it was assigned here through a match of the DNA to germline. The CDR3 consists of 15 residues. Germline V gene data show CDR1 as GITISATS and CDR2 as ISYDGTV (reference sequence). V was clipped by 3 bases and J by 3 bases; unmatched bases: 11. CDR3 DNA: TGTGCCTTGTGGGAGTCCACAAACATTTATTATAAGAAACTCTTT. Protein: CALWESTNIYYKKLF.

On this clone: A read error likely explains why the TCRdb protein, taken from a much larger clone, differs from this DNA's translation at residue 5; the protein shown is translated from the DNA. This sequence joins TRGV8 and TRGJ1 or TRGJ2. Germline V gene data show CDR1 as VENAVY and CDR2 as YDSYNSRV. CDR3 length: 13 residues. The CDR3 DNA follows: TGTGCCACCTGGGGTAGGCTATCCTATAAGAAACTCTTT. It is translated as CATWGRLSYKKLF.

A word on this clone: TCRdb lists the protein of a much larger clone for this DNA, which differs at residue 3, so this is likely a read error; the protein given here is translated from the DNA itself. The J gene is TRGJ1 or TRGJ2, the V gene TRGV5. The CDR3 runs 13 residues. The germline V gene has CDR1 VINAFY and CDR2 YDVSNSKD. The DNA of the CDR3 is TGTGCCCCCTGGGACAGGATATATTATAAGAAACTCTTT. Protein sequence: CAPWDRIYYKKLF.